These 23 T cell receptor beta chains were all obtained from the same sample, sequenced in a study of cytomegalovirus exposure and HLA in healthy donors. With 60 Vbeta and 13 Jbeta primers, the PCR was carried out. Data came from immunoSEQ multiplex PCR; TCRdb stores just in-frame clones and leaves some out. The sample contains about 120,000 clones, over 75% of which appear only once. Source material: PBMCs. The receptors were sampled from a man between 18 and 35 years old in good health and CMV-seropositive.

The rearrangement uses TRBV4-2 and TRBJ1-5, with a possible D match to TRBD1 (6 bases). V gave up 0 bases and J gave up 7 bases, with 16 bases separating them. Germline V gene sequence: CDR1 LGHNA, CDR2 YNFKEQ. This CDR3 comprises 16 residues. The CDR3 spells CASSQDWGQSGQPQHF. Here the CDR3 DNA reads TGTGCCAGCAGCCAAGATTGGGGGCAGAGTGGACAGCCCCAGCATTTT.

This clone was found a few times. The chain recombines TRBV18 with TRBJ1-1; the D is unclear. Germline V gene data show CDR1 as KGHSH and CDR2 as LQKENI. This CDR3 is 13 amino acids long. Trimming took 2 bases from V and 4 from J, leaving 8 bases between them. The chain's CDR3 is CASSPSGSTEAFF. In DNA form, the CDR3 reads TGTGCCAGCTCACCATCGGGTTCCACTGAAGCTTTCTTT. The whole variable domain, filled in from reference TRBV18 and TRBJ1-1, reads NAGVMQNPRHLVRRRGQEARLRCSPMKGHSHVYWYRQLPEEGLKFMVYLQKENIIDESGMPKERFSAEFPKEGPSILRIQQVVRGDSAAYFCASSPSGSTEAFFGQGTRLTVV.

The sample holds one count of this clone. This chain joins TRBV6-6 and TRBJ1-3, with D hard to call. The germline gives CDR1 MNHNY, CDR2 SVGAGI (reference sequence). Trimming removed 0 bases from V and 8 bases from J, with 11 bases in between. This CDR3 has 14 amino acids. The CDR3 nucleotides read TGTGCCAGCAGTTACTCGGGAGGGTTTGACACCATATATTTT. It specifies CASSYSGGFDTIYF.

The chain joins TRBV4-2 to TRBJ1-2; 11 nucleotides match TRBD1. CDR1 and CDR2 from the germline V gene are LGHNA and YNFKEQ. Trimming took 4 bases from V and 5 from J; bases not matched to a gene: 6. The CDR3 runs to 15 residues. CDR3 residues: CASSPGQGARYGYTF. The CDR3 DNA follows: TGTGCCAGCAGCCCTGGACAGGGGGCAAGGTATGGCTACACCTTC.

This sequence joins TRBV9 and TRBJ1-6; D might be TRBD1 (6 bases). The V end was cut by 2 bases, the J end by 0 bases, with 12 bases between. Germline V CDR1 and CDR2: SGDLS, YYNGEE. The CDR3 is 17 amino acids. CDR3 sequence: CASSVSGGHSYNSPLHF. Written as DNA, the CDR3 is TGTGCCAGCAGCGTGAGCGGGGGCCACTCCTATAATTCACCCCTCCACTTT.

The V call is TRBV15, the J call TRBJ1-5; no reliable D call. The ends were cut back, 0 bases at V and 1 base at J, with 13 bases in the middle. CDR1 is LNHNV, CDR2 YYDKDF, per germline (reference sequence). The CDR3 has 17 residues. The CDR3 region has the DNA TGTGCCACCAGCAGAGATCTCCCCGGGAAGAGCAATCAGCCCCAGCATTTT. It specifies CATSRDLPGKSNQPQHF.

The chain is built from TRBV6-1 and TRBJ1-2; TRBD1 might be the D (6 bases). Between the trimmed V and J ends, which lost 6 bases and 4 bases, there was a span of 15 bases. This CDR3 spans 14 amino acids. CDR1 is MNHNS, CDR2 SASEGT, per germline. CDR3 DNA: TGTGCCAGCAGAGTGACGGACAGCTCCTATGGCTACACCTTC. This gives the protein CASRVTDSSYGYTF.

This clone has just one count. The rearrangement uses TRBV5-6 and TRBJ2-1, with 8 positions matching TRBD1. With V trimmed by 4 bases and J by 3 bases, 3 bases remained unmatched. Germline V CDR1 and CDR2: SGHDT, YYEEEE. This CDR3 has 14 amino acids. CDR3 coding DNA: TGTGCCAGCAGCCGGGGGACAGGCTACAATGAGCAGTTCTTC. It specifies CASSRGTGYNEQFF.

The chain carries TRBV5-1 and TRBJ1-2, with unresolved D. V lost 1 base and J 1 base, leaving 14 bases between the germline ends. CDR1 and CDR2 (germline): SGHRS, YFSETQ. The length of the CDR3 is 16 residues. CDR3 sequence reads: CASSLSQPGYNYGYTF. DNA of the CDR3: TGCGCCAGCAGCTTGAGTCAACCGGGATATAACTATGGCTACACCTTC.

The chain joins TRBV5-1 to TRBJ1-2; 9 bases line up with TRBD1. The V gene's germline CDR1 is SGHRS and CDR2 YFSETQ. Trimming cost V 4 bases and J 7 bases; bases outside gene matches: 14. This CDR3 has 16 amino acids. CDR3 amino acids: CASSQARTGVVFGYTF. The CDR3 nucleotides read TGCGCCAGCAGCCAGGCAAGGACAGGGGTAGTCTTTGGCTACACCTTC.

This sequence joins TRBV6-5 and TRBJ2-3; D not certain. This CDR3 comprises 10 residues. V was pared by 10 bases and J by 6 bases, with 8 bases between. In germline, CDR1 is MNHEY, CDR2 SVGAGI. CDR3 sequence reads: CATLLDTQYF. The CDR3 DNA is TGTGCCACCCTATTGGATACGCAGTATTTT.

This clone was observed a single time. The chain joins TRBV29-1 to TRBJ1-2; D is ambiguous. The ends were cut back, 5 bases at V and 8 bases at J, with 12 bases in the middle. This CDR3 region has 11 residues. In germline, CDR1 is SQVTM, CDR2 ANQGSEA. CDR3 in amino acids: CSVPAGGGYTF. The DNA of the CDR3 is TGCAGCGTTCCGGCCGGAGGGGGCTACACCTTC. Variable domain in full (rest from reference TRBV29-1 and TRBJ1-2): SAVISQKPSRDICQRGTSLTIQCQVDSQVTMMFWYRQQPGQSLTLIATANQGSEATYESGFVIDKFPISRPNLTFSTLTVSNMSPEDSSIYLCSVPAGGGYTFGSGTRLTVV.

The rearrangement links TRBV7-9 to TRBJ2-1; D uncertain. This CDR3 is 12 amino acids long. Germline CDR1 SEHNR, CDR2 FQNEAQ (reference sequence). V lost 0 bases to trimming and J lost 8 bases, with 5 bases between them. In nucleotides, the CDR3 is TGTGCCAGCAGCTTAGCCGTATATGAGCAGTTCTTC. This encodes CASSLAVYEQFF.

This clone was recorded a few times. The gene calls are TRBV5-5 and TRBJ1-1; D perhaps matches TRBD1 (5 bases). Germline V lookup: CDR1 SGHKS, CDR2 YYEKEE (reference sequence). Trimming left V 2 bases short and J 1 base short, with 12 bases between. CDR3 size: 15 residues. CDR3 nucleotides: TGTGCCAGCAGCTTACGCGGACAAGGGAACACTGAAGCTTTCTTT. Translated: CASSLRGQGNTEAFF. Looking up the rest from reference TRBV5-5 and TRBJ1-1 gives the full variable domain: DAGVTQSPTHLIKTRGQQVTLRCSPISGHKSVSWYQQVLGQGPQFIFQYYEKEERGRGNFPDRFSARQFPNYSSELNVNALLLGDSALYLCASSLRGQGNTEAFFGQGTRLTVV.

This clone was counted only a few times. The genes are TRBV28 and TRBJ2-5; no clear D gene. Trimming took off 4 bases at V and 5 bases at J, with 8 bases between the two ends. The CDR3 runs 12 residues. Germline-derived CDR1 and CDR2 are MDHEN and SYDVKM. The CDR3 sequence: CASSSSIETQYF. CDR3 DNA sequence: TGTGCCAGCAGTTCCAGTATCGAGACCCAGTACTTC.

The chain has TRBV27 and TRBJ2-2, with 7 nucleotides matching TRBD2. Germline V lookup: CDR1 MNHEY, CDR2 SMNVEV (reference sequence). The CDR3 is 14 residues long. The trim removed 6 bases at V and 6 bases at J, leaving 7 bases unmatched. The CDR3 nucleotides are TGTGCCAGCAGCACCCCCGGGGGGTCCGGGGAGCTGTTTTTT. This translates into CASSTPGGSGELFF.

This clone showed up just a few times. The genes are TRBV18 and TRBJ2-7; TRBD1 matches 7 bases. The CDR3 is made up of 15 amino acids. With 2 bases clipped from V and 2 bases from J, the junction kept 6 bases outside the gene matches. Germline V gene lookup returns CDR1 KGHSH and CDR2 LQKENI. For the CDR3, the DNA is TGTGCCAGCTCACCATCTCCGACAGGGACCTACGAGCAGTACTTC. Translation gives CASSPSPTGTYEQYF.

The chain couples TRBV15 to TRBJ1-5; 9 nucleotides align to TRBD1. The trim removed 5 bases at V and 6 bases at J, leaving 8 bases unmatched. The CDR3 runs to 15 residues. CDR1 and CDR2 from the germline V gene are LNHNV and YYDKDF (reference sequence). The chain's CDR3 is CATSGDRAWGQPQHF. The CDR3 coding sequence is TGTGCCACCAGCGGGGACAGGGCGTGGGGTCAGCCCCAGCATTTT.

To note about this clone: Mismatch with germline at one junction end may stem from a read error. CDR3 region: CSSSRAGQGWTQPQHF. CDR3 DNA sequence: TGTTCCAGCAGCCGGGCCGGACAGGGGTGGACTCAGCCCCAGCATTTT. This chain connects TRBV7-9 to TRBJ1-5; 9 bases are shared with TRBD1. The CDR3 sequence is 16 residues long. The germline V gene has CDR1 SEHNR and CDR2 FQNEAQ (reference sequence).

In its sample, this clone was seen a few times. This chain links TRBV6-6 with TRBJ1-3; D possibly corresponds to TRBD1 (5 bases). Trimming removed 3 bases from V and 1 base from J, with 10 bases in between. The CDR3 contains 15 residues. Per the germline V gene, CDR1 is MNHNY and CDR2 is SVGAGI (reference sequence). CDR3 nucleotides: TGTGCCAGCAGTTATCAGGGTAGTTCTGGAAACACCATATATTTT. It translates to CASSYQGSSGNTIYF.

This clone was counted only a few times. The CDR3 DNA is TGCGCCAGCAGCCCTGGACTAGCGGGACCCCCAGATACGCAGTATTTT. It codes for CASSPGLAGPPDTQYF. The chain combines TRBV5-1 with TRBJ2-3, with TRBD2 matching 12 bases. From germline, CDR1 is SGHRS and CDR2 YFSETQ. Germline trimming cut 4 bases from V and 4 bases from J; bases unmatched to any gene: 7. The CDR3 totals 16 residues.

The chain couples TRBV5-1 to TRBJ1-2; no definite D call. In germline, CDR1 is SGHRS, CDR2 YFSETQ. V shed 0 bases and J shed 1 base, with 7 bases lying between them. This CDR3 has 14 residues. CDR3 amino acids: CASSLAVLNYGYTF. The DNA for the CDR3 is TGCGCCAGCAGCTTGGCAGTTCTTAACTATGGCTACACCTTC. Using reference TRBV5-1 and TRBJ1-2 for the parts outside the CDR3, the full variable domain is KAGVTQTPRYLIKTRGQQVTLSCSPISGHRSVSWYQQTPGQGLQFLFEYFSETQRNKGNFPGRFSGRQFSNSRSEMNVSTLELGDSALYLCASSLAVLNYGYTFGSGTRLTVV.

The chain links TRBV27 to TRBJ2-1; 8 bases match TRBD2. This CDR3 is 19 amino acids long. Germline V gives CDR1 MNHEY, CDR2 SMNVEV (reference sequence). Losses at the gene ends were 3 bases for V and 0 bases for J; bases not matched to a gene: 13. The DNA of the CDR3 is TGTGCCAGCAGTTTTAGTTCAGCGGGGGCTCTAAGCTCCTACAATGAGCAGTTCTTC. It encodes CASSFSSAGALSSYNEQFF.